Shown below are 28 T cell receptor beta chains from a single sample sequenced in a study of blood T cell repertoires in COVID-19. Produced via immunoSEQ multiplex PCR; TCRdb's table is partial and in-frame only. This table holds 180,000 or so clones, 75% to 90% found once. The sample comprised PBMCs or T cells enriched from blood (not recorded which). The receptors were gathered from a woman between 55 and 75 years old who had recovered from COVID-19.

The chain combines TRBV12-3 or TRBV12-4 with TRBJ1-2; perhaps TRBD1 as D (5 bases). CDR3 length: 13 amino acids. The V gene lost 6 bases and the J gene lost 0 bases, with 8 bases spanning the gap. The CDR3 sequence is CASSKTANYGYTF. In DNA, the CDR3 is TGTGCCAGCAGCAAGACAGCTAACTATGGCTACACCTTC.

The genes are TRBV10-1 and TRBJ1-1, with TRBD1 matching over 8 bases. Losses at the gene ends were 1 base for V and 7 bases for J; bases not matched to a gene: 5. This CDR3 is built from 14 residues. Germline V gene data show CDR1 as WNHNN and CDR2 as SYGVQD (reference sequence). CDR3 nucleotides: TGCGCCAGCAGTGAGTTTTTGACAGGGGTTGAAGCTTTCTTT. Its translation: CASSEFLTGVEAFF.

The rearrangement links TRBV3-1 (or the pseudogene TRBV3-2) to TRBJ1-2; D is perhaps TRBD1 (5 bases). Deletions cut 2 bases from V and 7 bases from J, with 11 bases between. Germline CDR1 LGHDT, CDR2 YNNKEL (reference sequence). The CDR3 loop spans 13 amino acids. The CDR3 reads CASSQSREGGYTF. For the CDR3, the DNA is TGTGCCAGCAGCCAAAGCAGGGAGGGTGGCTACACCTTC.

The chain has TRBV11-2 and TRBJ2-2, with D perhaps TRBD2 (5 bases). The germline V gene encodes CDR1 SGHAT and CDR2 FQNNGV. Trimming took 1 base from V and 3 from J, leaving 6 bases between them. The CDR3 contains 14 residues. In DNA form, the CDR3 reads TGTGCCAGCAGCTTAGCTAGCTACACCGGGGAGCTGTTTTTT. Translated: CASSLASYTGELFF.

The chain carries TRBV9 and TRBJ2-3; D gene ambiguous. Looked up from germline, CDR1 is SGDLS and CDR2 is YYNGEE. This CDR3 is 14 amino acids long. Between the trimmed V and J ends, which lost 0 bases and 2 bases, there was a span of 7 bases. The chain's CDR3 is CASSVGSVTDTQYF. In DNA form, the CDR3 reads TGTGCCAGCAGCGTAGGGTCAGTCACAGATACGCAGTATTTT. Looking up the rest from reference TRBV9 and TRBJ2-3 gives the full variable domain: DSGVTQTPKHLITATGQRVTLRCSPRSGDLSVYWYQQSLDQGLQFLIQYYNGEERAKGNILERFSAQQFPDLHSELNLSSLELGDSALYFCASSVGSVTDTQYFGPGTRLTVL.

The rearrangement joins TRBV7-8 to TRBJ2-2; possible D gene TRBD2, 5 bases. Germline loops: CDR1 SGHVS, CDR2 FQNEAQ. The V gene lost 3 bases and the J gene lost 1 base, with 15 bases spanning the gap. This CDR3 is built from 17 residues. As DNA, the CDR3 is TGTGCCAGCAGCTTCGCCTCTGCGCGGGTGAACACCGGGGAGCTGTTTTTT. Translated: CASSFASARVNTGELFF.

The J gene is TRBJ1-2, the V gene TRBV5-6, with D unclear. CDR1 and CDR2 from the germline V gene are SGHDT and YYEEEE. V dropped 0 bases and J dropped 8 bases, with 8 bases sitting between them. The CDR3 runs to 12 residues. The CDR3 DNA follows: TGTGCCAGCAGCTTGGTGCCAGGAGGCTACACCTTC. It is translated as CASSLVPGGYTF.

Here the CDR3 reads CASSEVRSPNEQFF. In DNA, the CDR3 is TGTGCCAGCAGTGAAGTCCGGAGCCCCAATGAGCAGTTCTTC. The chain couples TRBV2 to TRBJ2-1, with no clear D. The CDR3 is 14 residues long. The germline V gene has CDR1 SNHLY and CDR2 FYNNEI. The germline V and J ends were trimmed by 1 base and 6 bases, with 10 bases remaining between them.

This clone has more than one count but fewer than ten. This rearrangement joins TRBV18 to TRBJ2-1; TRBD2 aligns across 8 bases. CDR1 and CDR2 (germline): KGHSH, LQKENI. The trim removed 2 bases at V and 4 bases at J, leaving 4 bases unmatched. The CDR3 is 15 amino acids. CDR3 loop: CASSPLAGLYNEQFF. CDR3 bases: TGTGCCAGCTCACCATTAGCGGGACTATACAATGAGCAGTTCTTC.

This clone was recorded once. The CDR3 bases are TGCAGCGTTGGGCAGGGGAAGGGCACTGAAGCTTTCTTT. Translating it yields CSVGQGKGTEAFF. The genes are TRBV29-1 and TRBJ1-1, with D possibly TRBD1 on 6 matching bases. The CDR3 covers 13 residues. Trimming removed 4 bases at V and 4 bases at J, with 13 bases between. The germline V gene encodes CDR1 SQVTM and CDR2 ANQGSEA.

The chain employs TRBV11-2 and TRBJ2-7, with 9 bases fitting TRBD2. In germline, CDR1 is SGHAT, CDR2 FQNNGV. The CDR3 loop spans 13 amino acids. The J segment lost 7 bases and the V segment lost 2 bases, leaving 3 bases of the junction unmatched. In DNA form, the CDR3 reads TGTGCCAGCAGCTTACGGCGGGAGGGGGAGCAGTACTTC. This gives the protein CASSLRREGEQYF.

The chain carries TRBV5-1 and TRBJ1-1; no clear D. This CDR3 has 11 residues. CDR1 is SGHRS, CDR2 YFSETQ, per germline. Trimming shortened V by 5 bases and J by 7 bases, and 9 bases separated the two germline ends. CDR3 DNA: TGCGCCAGCAGAGAGGAGGGTGAAGCTTTCTTT. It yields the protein CASREEGEAFF.

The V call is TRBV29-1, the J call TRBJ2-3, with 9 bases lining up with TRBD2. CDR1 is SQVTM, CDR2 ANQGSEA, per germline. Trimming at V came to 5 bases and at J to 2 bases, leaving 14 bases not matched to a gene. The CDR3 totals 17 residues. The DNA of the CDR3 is TGCAGCGTTCACAGGGCCCGGCTAGCGGGGAACACAGATACGCAGTATTTT. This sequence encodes CSVHRARLAGNTDTQYF.

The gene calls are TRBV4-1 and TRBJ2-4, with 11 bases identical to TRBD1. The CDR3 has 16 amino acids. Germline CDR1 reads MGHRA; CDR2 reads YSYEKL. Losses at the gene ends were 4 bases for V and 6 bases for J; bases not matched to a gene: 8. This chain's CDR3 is CASSPGTGGSGNIQYF. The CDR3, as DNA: TGCGCCAGCAGCCCCGGGACAGGGGGTTCGGGAAACATTCAGTACTTC.

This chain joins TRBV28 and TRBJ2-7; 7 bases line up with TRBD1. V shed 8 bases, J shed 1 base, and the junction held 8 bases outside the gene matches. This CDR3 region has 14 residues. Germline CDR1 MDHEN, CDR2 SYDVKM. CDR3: CASSRTGGSYEQYF. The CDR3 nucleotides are TGTGCCAGCTCAAGGACAGGAGGTTCCTACGAGCAGTACTTC.

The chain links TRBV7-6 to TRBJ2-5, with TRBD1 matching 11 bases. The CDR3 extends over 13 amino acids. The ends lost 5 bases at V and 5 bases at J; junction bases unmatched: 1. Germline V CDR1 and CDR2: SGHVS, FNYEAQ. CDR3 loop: CASSRTGGETQYF. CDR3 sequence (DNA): TGTGCCAGCAGCCGGACAGGGGGCGAGACCCAGTACTTC.

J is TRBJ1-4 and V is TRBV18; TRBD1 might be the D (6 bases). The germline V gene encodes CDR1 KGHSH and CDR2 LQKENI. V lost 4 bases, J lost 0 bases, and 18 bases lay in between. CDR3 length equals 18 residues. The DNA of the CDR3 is TGTGCCAGCTCACTGTTCAGGGTCGGGGACACAACTAATGAAAAACTGTTTTTT. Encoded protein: CASSLFRVGDTTNEKLFF.

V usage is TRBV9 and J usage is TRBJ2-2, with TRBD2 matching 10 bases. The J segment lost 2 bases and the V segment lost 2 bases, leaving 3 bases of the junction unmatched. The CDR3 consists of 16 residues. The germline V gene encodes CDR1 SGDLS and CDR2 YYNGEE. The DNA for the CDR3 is TGTGCCAGCAGCGTCCGGACTAGCGGAAACACCGGGGAGCTGTTTTTT. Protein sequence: CASSVRTSGNTGELFF.

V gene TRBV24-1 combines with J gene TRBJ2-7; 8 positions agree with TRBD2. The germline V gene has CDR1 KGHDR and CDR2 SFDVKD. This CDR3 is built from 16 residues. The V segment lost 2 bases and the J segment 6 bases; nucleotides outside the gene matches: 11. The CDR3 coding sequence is TGTGCCACCAGTGATTCCAAGACTAGCGCCCGACTCGAGCAGTACTTC. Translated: CATSDSKTSARLEQYF.

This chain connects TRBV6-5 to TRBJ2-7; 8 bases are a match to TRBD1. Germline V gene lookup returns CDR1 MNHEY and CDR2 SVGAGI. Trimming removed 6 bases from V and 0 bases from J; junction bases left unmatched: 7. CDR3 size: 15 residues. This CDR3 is CASRPDRESSYEQYF. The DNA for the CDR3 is TGTGCCAGCAGGCCGGACAGGGAGAGCTCCTACGAGCAGTACTTC.

CDR3 coding DNA: TGTGCCAGCAGTTTTTGGGGCGACAGGGACATTGCTTTCTTT. It specifies CASSFWGDRDIAFF. This chain joins TRBV27 and TRBJ1-1, with 7 bases aligning to TRBD1. The CDR3 is made up of 14 amino acids. The V gene's germline CDR1 is MNHEY and CDR2 SMNVEV (reference sequence). V dropped 3 bases and J dropped 11; count of bases not matched to a gene: 12.

The CDR3 nucleotides are TGTGCCAGCAGCTCGCGGGGGCCACTAGCCAAAAACATTCAGTACTTC. It encodes CASSSRGPLAKNIQYF. J is TRBJ2-4 and V is TRBV28; D is possibly TRBD2 (7 bases). The CDR3 sequence is 16 residues long. Germline V gene sequence: CDR1 MDHEN, CDR2 SYDVKM. The germline V and J ends were trimmed by 6 bases and 0 bases, with 15 bases remaining between them.

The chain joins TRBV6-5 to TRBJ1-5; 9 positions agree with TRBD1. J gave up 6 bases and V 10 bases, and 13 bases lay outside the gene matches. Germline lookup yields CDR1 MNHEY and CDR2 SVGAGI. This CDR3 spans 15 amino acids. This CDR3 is CATTGRQGVSQPQHF. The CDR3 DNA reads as TGTGCCACGACCGGTCGACAGGGGGTAAGTCAGCCCCAGCATTTT.

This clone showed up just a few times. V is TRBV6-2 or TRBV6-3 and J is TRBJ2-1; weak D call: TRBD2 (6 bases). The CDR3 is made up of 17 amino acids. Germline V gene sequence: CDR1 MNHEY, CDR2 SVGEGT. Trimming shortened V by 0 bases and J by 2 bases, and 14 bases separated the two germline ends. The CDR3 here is CASSYSGTSRPYNEQFF. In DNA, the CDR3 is TGTGCCAGCAGTTACTCTGGGACTTCCCGACCCTACAATGAGCAGTTCTTC.

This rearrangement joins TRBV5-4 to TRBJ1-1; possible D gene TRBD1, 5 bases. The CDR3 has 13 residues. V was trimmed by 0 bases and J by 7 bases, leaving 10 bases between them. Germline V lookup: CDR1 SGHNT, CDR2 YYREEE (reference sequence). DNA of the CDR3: TGTGCCAGCAGCTTGGCCGGGGGTGGTGAAGCTTTCTTT. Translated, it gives CASSLAGGGEAFF.

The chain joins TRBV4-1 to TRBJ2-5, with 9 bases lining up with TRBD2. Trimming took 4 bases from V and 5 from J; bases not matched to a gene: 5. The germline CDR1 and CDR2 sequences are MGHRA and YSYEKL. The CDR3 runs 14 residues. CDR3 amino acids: CASSPGTSSETQYF. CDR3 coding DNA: TGCGCCAGCAGCCCTGGGACTAGCAGTGAGACCCAGTACTTC.

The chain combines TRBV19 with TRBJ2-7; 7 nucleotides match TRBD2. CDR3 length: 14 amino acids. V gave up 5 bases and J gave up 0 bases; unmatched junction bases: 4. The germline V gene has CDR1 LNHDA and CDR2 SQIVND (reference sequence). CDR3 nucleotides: TGTGCCAGTAGTCAGCAGCGGGGCTCCTACGAGCAGTACTTC. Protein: CASSQQRGSYEQYF.

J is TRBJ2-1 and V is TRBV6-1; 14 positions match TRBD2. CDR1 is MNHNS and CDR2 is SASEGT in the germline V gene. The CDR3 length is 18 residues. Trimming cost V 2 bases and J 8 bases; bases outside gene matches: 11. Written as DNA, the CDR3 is TGTGCCAGCAGTGAATACTTTGGGACTAGCGGGAGAGGTCATGAGCAGTTCTTC. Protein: CASSEYFGTSGRGHEQFF.